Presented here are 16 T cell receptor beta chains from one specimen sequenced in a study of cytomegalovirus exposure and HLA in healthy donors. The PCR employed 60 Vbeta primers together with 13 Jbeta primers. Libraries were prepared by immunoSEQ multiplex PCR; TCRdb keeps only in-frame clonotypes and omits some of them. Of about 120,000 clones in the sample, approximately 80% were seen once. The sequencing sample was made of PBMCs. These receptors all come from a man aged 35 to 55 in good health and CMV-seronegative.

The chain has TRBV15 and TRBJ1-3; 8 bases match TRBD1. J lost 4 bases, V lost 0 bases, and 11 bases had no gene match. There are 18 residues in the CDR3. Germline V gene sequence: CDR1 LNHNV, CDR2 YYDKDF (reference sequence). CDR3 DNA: TGTGCCACCAGCAGAGATCCAGGACAGGGATTATCCGGAAACACCATATATTTT. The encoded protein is CATSRDPGQGLSGNTIYF.

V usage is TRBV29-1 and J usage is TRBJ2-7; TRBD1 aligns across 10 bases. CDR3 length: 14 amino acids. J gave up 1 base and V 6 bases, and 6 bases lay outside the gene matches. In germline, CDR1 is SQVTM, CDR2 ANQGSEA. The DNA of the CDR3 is TGCAGCGTCAGGCCGGGACAGGGGTCCTACGAGCAGTACTTC. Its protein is CSVRPGQGSYEQYF.

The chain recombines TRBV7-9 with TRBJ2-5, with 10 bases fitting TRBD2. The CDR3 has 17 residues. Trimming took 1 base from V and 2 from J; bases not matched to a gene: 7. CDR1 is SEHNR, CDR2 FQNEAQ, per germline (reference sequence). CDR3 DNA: TGTGCCAGCAGCTTAGGCTCAGCGGGGGGGGGACAAGAGACCCAGTACTTC. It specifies CASSLGSAGGGQETQYF.

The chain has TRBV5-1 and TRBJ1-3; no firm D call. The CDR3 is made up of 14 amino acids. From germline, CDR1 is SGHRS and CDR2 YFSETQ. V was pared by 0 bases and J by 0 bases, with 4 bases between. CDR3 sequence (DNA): TGCGCCAGCAGCTTGGGACACTCTGGAAACACCATATATTTT. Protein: CASSLGHSGNTIYF.

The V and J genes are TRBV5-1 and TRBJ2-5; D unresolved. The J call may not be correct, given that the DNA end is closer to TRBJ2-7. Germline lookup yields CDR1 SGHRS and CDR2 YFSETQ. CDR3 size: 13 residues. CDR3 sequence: CASSTDTPYEQYF. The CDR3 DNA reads TGCGCCAGCAGCACAGACACTCCCTACGAGCAGTACTTC.

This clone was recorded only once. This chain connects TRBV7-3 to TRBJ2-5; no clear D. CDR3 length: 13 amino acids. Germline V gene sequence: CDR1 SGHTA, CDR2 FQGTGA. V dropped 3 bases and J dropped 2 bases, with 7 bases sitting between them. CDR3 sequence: CASSFHYQETQYF. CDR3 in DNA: TGTGCCAGCAGCTTCCACTATCAAGAGACCCAGTACTTC.

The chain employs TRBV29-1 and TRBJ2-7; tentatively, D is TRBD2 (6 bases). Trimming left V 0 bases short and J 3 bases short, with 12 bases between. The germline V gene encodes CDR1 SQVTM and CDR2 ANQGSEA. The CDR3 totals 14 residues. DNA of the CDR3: TGCAGCGTTGAAGACAAGGGAGGAAGCTACGAGCAGTACTTC. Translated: CSVEDKGGSYEQYF.

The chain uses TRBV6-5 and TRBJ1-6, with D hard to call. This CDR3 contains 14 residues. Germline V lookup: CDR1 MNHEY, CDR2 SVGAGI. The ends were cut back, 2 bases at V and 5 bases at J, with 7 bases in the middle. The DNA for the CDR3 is TGTGCCAGCAGTTACGGGAGTAATAATTCACCCCTCCACTTT. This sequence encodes CASSYGSNNSPLHF.

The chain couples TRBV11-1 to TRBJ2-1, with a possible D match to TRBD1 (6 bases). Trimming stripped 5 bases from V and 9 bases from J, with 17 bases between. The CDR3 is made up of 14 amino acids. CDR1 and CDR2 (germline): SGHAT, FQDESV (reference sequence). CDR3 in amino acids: CASSGGPLSAEQFF. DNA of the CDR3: TGTGCCAGCAGCGGGGGCCCCTTATCGGCTGAGCAGTTCTTC.

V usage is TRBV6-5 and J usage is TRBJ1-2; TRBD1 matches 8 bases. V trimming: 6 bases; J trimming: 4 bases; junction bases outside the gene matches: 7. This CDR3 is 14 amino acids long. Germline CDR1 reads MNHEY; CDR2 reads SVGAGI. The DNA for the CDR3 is TGTGCCAGCAGATACCGGGACAGGCCCTATGGCTACACCTTC. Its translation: CASRYRDRPYGYTF.

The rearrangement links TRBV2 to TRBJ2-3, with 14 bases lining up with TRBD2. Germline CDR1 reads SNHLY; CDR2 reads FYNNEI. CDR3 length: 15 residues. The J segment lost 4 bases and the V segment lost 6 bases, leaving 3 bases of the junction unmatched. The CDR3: CASRGLAGDSDTQYF. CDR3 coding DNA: TGTGCCAGCAGGGGACTAGCGGGAGATTCAGATACGCAGTATTTT.

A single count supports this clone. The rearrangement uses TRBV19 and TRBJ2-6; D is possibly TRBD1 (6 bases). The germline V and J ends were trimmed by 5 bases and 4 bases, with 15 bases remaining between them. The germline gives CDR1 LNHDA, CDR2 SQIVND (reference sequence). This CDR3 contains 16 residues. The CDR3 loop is CASSQPGERGANVLTF. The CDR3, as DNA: TGTGCCAGTAGTCAACCAGGGGAGAGGGGGGCCAACGTCCTGACTTTC.

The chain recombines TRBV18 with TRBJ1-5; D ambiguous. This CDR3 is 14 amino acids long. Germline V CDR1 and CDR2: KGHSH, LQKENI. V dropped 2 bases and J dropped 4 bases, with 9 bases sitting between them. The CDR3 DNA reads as TGTGCCAGCTCACCAACCAGTATTAATCAGCCCCAGCATTTT. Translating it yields CASSPTSINQPQHF.

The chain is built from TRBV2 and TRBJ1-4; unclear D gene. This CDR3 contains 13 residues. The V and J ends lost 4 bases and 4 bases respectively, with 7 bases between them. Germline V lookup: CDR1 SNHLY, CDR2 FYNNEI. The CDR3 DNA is TGTGCCAGCAGTGGGCAGGTTAATGAAAAACTGTTTTTT. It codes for CASSGQVNEKLFF. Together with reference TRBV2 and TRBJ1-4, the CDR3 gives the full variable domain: EPEVTQTPSHQVTQMGQEVILRCVPISNHLYFYWYRQILGQKVEFLVSFYNNEISEKSEIFDDQFSVERPDGSNFTLKIRSTKLEDSAMYFCASSGQVNEKLFFGSGTQLSVL.

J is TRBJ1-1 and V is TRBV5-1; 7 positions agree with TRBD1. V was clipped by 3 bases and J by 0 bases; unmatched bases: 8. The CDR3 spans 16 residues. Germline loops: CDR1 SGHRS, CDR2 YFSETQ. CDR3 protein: CASSSMTGQLNTEAFF. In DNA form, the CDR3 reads TGCGCCAGCAGCTCTATGACAGGGCAGTTGAACACTGAAGCTTTCTTT.

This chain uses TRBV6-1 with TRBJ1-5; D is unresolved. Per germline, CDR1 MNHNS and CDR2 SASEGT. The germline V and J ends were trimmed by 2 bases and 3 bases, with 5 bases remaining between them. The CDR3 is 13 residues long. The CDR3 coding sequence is TGTGCCAGCAGTGAACAGGACAATCAGCCCCAGCATTTT. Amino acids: CASSEQDNQPQHF.